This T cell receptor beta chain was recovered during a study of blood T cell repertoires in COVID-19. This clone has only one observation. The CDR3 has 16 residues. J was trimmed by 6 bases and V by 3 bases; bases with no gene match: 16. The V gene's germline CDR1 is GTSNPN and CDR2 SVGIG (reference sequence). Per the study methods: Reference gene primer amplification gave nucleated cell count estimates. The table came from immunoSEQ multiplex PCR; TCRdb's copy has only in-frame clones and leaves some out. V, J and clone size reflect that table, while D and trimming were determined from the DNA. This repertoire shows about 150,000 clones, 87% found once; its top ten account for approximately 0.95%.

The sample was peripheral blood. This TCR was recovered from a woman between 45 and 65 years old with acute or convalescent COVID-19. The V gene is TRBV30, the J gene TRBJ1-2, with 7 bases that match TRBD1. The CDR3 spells CAWSGATGTGRNGYTF. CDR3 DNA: TGTGCCTGGAGCGGGGCGACAGGGACCGGGCGGAATGGCTACACCTTC.